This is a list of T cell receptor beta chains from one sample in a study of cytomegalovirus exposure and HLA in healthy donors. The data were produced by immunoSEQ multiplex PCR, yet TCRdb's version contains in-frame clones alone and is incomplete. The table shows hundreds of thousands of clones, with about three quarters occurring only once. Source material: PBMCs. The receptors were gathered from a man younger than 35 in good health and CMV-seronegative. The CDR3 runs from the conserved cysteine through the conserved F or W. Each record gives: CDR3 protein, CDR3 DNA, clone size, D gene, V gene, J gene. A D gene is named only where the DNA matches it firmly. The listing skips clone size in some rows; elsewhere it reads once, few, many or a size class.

CASQSRESSYNSPLHF	TGTGCCAGTCAGTCAAGGGAGAGCTCCTATAATTCACCCCTCCACTTT	-	-	TRBV19	TRBJ1-6
CASSLDDRFNQPQHF	TGCGCCAGCAGCTTGGACGACAGGTTCAATCAGCCCCAGCATTTT	-	-	TRBV5-1	TRBJ1-5
CASSPGNIVIDTQYF	TGTGCCAGCAGCCCCGGGAACATTGTGATAGATACGCAGTATTTT	once	-	TRBV7-9	TRBJ2-3
CASHDRGNTGELFF	TGTGCCAGCCATGACAGGGGGAACACCGGGGAGCTGTTTTTT	-	TRBD1	TRBV28	TRBJ2-2
CASTARGYGYTF	TGTGCCAGCACGGCCCGGGGCTATGGCTACACCTTC	-	-	TRBV6-4	TRBJ1-2
CASSYSTGGTEAFF	TGTGCCAGCAGTTACTCGACAGGGGGCACTGAAGCTTTCTTT	few	TRBD1	TRBV6-5	TRBJ1-1
CASSISGNSNQPQHF	TGTGCCAGTAGTATTAGTGGTAATAGCAATCAGCCCCAGCATTTT	-	-	TRBV19	TRBJ1-5
CASSPRGGDSSYNEQFF	TGTGCCAGCAGCCCCCGGGGGGGGGACAGTTCCTACAATGAGCAGTTCTTC	-	-	TRBV9	TRBJ2-1
CASSLVAGSTGELFF	TGCGCCAGCAGCTTGGTAGCGGGGAGCACCGGGGAGCTGTTTTTT	once	TRBD2	TRBV5-1	TRBJ2-2
CASSTGTGREQYF	TGTGCCAGCAGCACCGGGACAGGGCGCGAGCAGTACTTC	-	TRBD1	TRBV6-1	TRBJ2-7
CSVDAREADTQYF	TGCAGCGTTGACGCCAGGGAGGCAGATACGCAGTATTTT	-	-	TRBV29-1	TRBJ2-3
CASRTGGQEQETQYF	TGCGCCAGCAGGACGGGGGGACAGGAGCAAGAGACCCAGTACTTC	-	-	TRBV10-1	TRBJ2-5
CASSKQYRAYYTEAFF	TGTGCCAGTAGTAAACAATACAGGGCCTATTACACTGAAGCTTTCTTT	-	-	TRBV19	TRBJ1-1
CASSQVSLPVNSPLHF	TGTGCCAGCAGCCAAGTAAGCCTGCCGGTAAATTCACCCCTCCACTTT	-	-	TRBV4-2	TRBJ1-6
CASGGGQNYYGYTF	TGTGCCAGCGGCGGGGGGCAGAACTACTATGGCTACACCTTC	-	-	TRBV6-1	TRBJ1-2
CASSLFLARARDSSYEQYF	TGTGCCAGCAGCTTATTTTTAGCGCGCGCCAGAGATAGCTCCTACGAGCAGTACTTC	-	-	TRBV11-2	TRBJ2-7
CASSRLAGGPVHEQFF	TGTGCCAGCAGCAGACTAGCGGGAGGGCCAGTCCATGAGCAGTTCTTC	-	TRBD2	TRBV7-2	TRBJ2-1
CAGAEYTDTQYF	TGTGCCGGAGCGGAGTACACAGATACGCAGTATTTT	-	-	TRBV2	TRBJ2-3
CASSLVGPRRYGYTF	TGTGCCAGCAGTTTAGTGGGGCCTCGGCGCTATGGCTACACCTTC	-	-	TRBV28	TRBJ1-2
CASSETPGERNIQYF	TGTGCCAGCAGTGAAACCCCAGGGGAACGGAACATTCAGTACTTC	-	-	TRBV6-1	TRBJ2-4
CASSPGQFLAKNIQYF	TGTGCCAGCAGTCCCGGACAATTTCTAGCCAAAAACATTCAGTACTTC	-	-	TRBV28	TRBJ2-4
CASSPREVFHEQYF	TGTGCCAGCAGCCCCAGGGAAGTGTTCCACGAGCAGTACTTC	-	-	TRBV5-4	TRBJ2-7
CASSLETGGRGTGLTGELFF	TGCGCCAGCAGCTTGGAAACAGGGGGCAGGGGAACCGGCTTAACCGGGGAGCTGTTTTTT	-	TRBD1	TRBV5-1	TRBJ2-2
CASRSLDSGNTEAFF	TGTGCCAGCCGCTCCTTGGACAGTGGAAACACTGAAGCTTTCTTT	-	-	TRBV6-4	TRBJ1-1
CASSPLYPSSTGELFF	TGTGCCAGCTCACCATTGTATCCTAGCAGCACCGGGGAGCTGTTTTTT	-	-	TRBV18	TRBJ2-2
CASSFTRGPGELFF	TGTGCCAGCAGCTTCACCAGGGGACCCGGGGAGCTGTTTTTT	many	-	TRBV11-3	TRBJ2-2
CAWGVSGEQYF	TGTGCCTGGGGAGTCAGCGGCGAGCAGTACTTC	-	-	TRBV30	TRBJ2-7
CASSDGTVNEKLFF	TGTGCCAGCAGTGACGGGACAGTTAATGAAAAACTGTTTTTT	-	TRBD1	TRBV11-3	TRBJ1-4
CARSLGPSGRGVYEQYF	TGTGCCAGAAGCCTGGGGCCTAGCGGGAGAGGGGTCTACGAGCAGTACTTC	-	TRBD2	TRBV5-3	TRBJ2-7
CASSLVLEEVYYGYTF	TGTGCCAGCAGCTTGGTATTGGAGGAAGTTTACTATGGCTACACCTTC	-	-	TRBV5-6	TRBJ1-2
CSSSLVSGTANEKLFF	TGTTCCAGCAGCTTAGTCTCCGGGACAGCTAATGAAAAACTGTTTTTT	-	TRBD1	TRBV7-9	TRBJ1-4
CASSLAEDEQYF	TGCGCCAGCAGCTTGGCCGAGGATGAGCAGTACTTC	-	-	TRBV5-1	TRBJ2-7
CASSQQGAGEKLFF	TGTGCCAGCAGCCAGCAGGGGGCTGGGGAAAAACTGTTTTTT	-	TRBD1	TRBV14	TRBJ1-4
CASRTGTGSYEQYF	TGCGCCAGCAGGACCGGGACAGGGTCCTACGAGCAGTACTTC	-	TRBD1	TRBV10-2	TRBJ2-7
CASSLASGMGETQYF	TGTGCCAGCAGCTTGGCTAGCGGGATGGGGGAGACCCAGTACTTC	-	TRBD2	TRBV5-4	TRBJ2-5
CASSLPGLAGVEACEQFF	TGTGCCAGCAGCCTTCCGGGACTAGCGGGAGTCGAGGCTTGTGAGCAGTTCTTC	-	TRBD2	TRBV5-4	TRBJ2-1
CASSDDRGHSYTF	TGTGCCAGCAGTGATGACAGGGGGCATAGCTACACCTTC	-	TRBD1	TRBV28	TRBJ1-2
CASRSSGGAGRSYEQYF	TGTGCCAGCAGGAGTAGCGGGGGGGCCGGGCGCTCCTACGAGCAGTACTTC	-	TRBD2	TRBV7-2	TRBJ2-7
CASSPPYNEQFF	TGTGCCAGTAGTCCCCCTTACAATGAGCAGTTCTTC	-	-	TRBV19	TRBJ2-1
CAWQYAGELFF	TGTGCCTGGCAGTACGCCGGGGAGCTGTTTTTT	-	-	TRBV30	TRBJ2-2
CASSGGFANTEAFF	TGTGCCAGCAGTGGGGGGTTTGCGAACACTGAAGCTTTCTTT	few	-	TRBV6-5	TRBJ1-1
CAWAWTGGPYEQYF	TGTGCCTGGGCCTGGACAGGGGGGCCCTACGAGCAGTACTTC	-	TRBD1	TRBV30	TRBJ2-7
CASSYNTGELFF	TGTGCCAGCTCCTACAACACCGGGGAGCTGTTTTTT	-	-	TRBV18	TRBJ2-2
CASSLLPGGPEQFF	TGTGCCAGCAGCTTACTGCCAGGAGGCCCTGAGCAGTTCTTC	-	-	TRBV7-3	TRBJ2-1
CASSDSYLAGGVGGNEQFF	TGTGCCAGCAGTGACTCGTATCTAGCGGGAGGAGTTGGTGGCAATGAGCAGTTCTTC	-	TRBD2	TRBV6-4	TRBJ2-1
CASSLSSGRATNEKLFF	TGTGCCAGCAGTTTAAGCTCGGGCAGGGCAACTAATGAAAAACTGTTTTTT	-	-	TRBV27	TRBJ1-4
CASSFSGRPYEQYF	TGTGCCAGCAGTTTTAGCGGGAGGCCCTACGAGCAGTACTTC	once	TRBD2	TRBV28	TRBJ2-7
CASSQDHRDLPYEQYF	TGCGCCAGCAGCCAAGATCATCGGGACTTGCCCTACGAGCAGTACTTC	-	-	TRBV4-3	TRBJ2-7
CASSLHGDSNQPQHF	TGTGCCAGCAGCTTACACGGAGATAGCAATCAGCCCCAGCATTTT	-	-	TRBV5-4	TRBJ1-5
CAISGLTNSPLHF	TGTGCCATCAGTGGGTTGACAAATTCACCCCTCCACTTT	-	-	TRBV10-3	TRBJ1-6
CASSRRTSGRGNEQFF	TGTGCCAGCAGCCGCCGCACTAGCGGGAGGGGTAATGAGCAGTTCTTC	-	TRBD2	TRBV4-2	TRBJ2-1
CASSLGQKSGNTIYF	TGTGCCAGCAGCTTGGGACAGAAGTCTGGAAACACCATATATTTT	once	TRBD1	TRBV7-9	TRBJ1-3